This T cell receptor beta chain emerged from a study of shared clonotypes between healthy human individuals. Investigators divided CD4+ cells into CD45RA+ naive and CD45RA-negative memory subsets. Assay execution proceeded at the deep level. TCRdb's copy holds only in-frame clones and misses some; the assay was immunoSEQ multiplex PCR. The sample has 2.5 million or so clones; around nine tenths are singletons. The CDR3 extends over 14 amino acids. Germline V lookup: CDR1 SEHNR, CDR2 FQNEAQ (reference sequence). The germline V and J ends were trimmed by 1 base and 4 bases, with 10 bases remaining between them. Whole-study findings and limits: Having only a few donors restricted how much genetic and exposure-history diversity was captured. Against clonotypes common to all four donors, non-shared ones had lower generation probabilities.

With respect to this clone: What it binds is not known.

Sequencing used naive CD4+ T cells sorted from blood. Subset in this sample: CD45RA+ positively selected. The chain carries TRBV7-9 and TRBJ1-2; D not certain. This receptor was taken from a young man in good health. For the CDR3, the DNA is TGTGCCAGCAGCTTAGGGGAGGCTGGCTATGGCTACACCTTC. Translating it yields CASSLGEAGYGYTF.